The 8 T cell receptor beta chains below all came from one sample that was sequenced in a study of blood T cell repertoires in COVID-19. Sequencing used immunoSEQ multiplex PCR; TCRdb keeps in-frame clones, though not all of them. The sample has tens of thousands of clones; approximately 85% are singletons. The material sequenced was peripheral blood. The receptors derive from an elderly man with acute or convalescent COVID-19.

The chain employs TRBV9 and TRBJ2-1; tentative D call: TRBD1 (5 bases). The CDR3 has 13 amino acids. Between the trimmed V and J ends, which lost 3 bases and 5 bases, there was a span of 9 bases. In germline, CDR1 is SGDLS, CDR2 YYNGEE. CDR3 sequence (DNA): TGTGCCAGCAGCGAACGACAGCACAATGAGCAGTTCTTC. Encoded protein: CASSERQHNEQFF. Combining the CDR3 with reference TRBV9 and TRBJ2-1 gives the whole variable domain DSGVTQTPKHLITATGQRVTLRCSPRSGDLSVYWYQQSLDQGLQFLIQYYNGEERAKGNILERFSAQQFPDLHSELNLSSLELGDSALYFCASSERQHNEQFFGPGTRLTVL.

V gene TRBV7-2 combines with J gene TRBJ1-4, with TRBD1 identical over 11 bases. The CDR3 is 16 residues long. Germline values: CDR1 SGHTA, CDR2 FQGNSA. V lost 5 bases to trimming and J lost 0 bases; unmatched junction nucleotides: 2. For the CDR3, the DNA is TGTGCCAGCAGCCGGGACAGGGGGGCAACTAATGAAAAACTGTTTTTT. Translating gives CASSRDRGATNEKLFF.

The V call is TRBV3-1 (or the pseudogene TRBV3-2), the J call TRBJ2-7; 14 nucleotides align to TRBD2. CDR3 size: 15 residues. With 3 bases clipped from V and 3 bases from J, the junction kept 1 base outside the gene matches. The germline V gene encodes CDR1 LGHDT and CDR2 YNNKEL (reference sequence). The CDR3 DNA reads TGTGCCAGCAGCCAGGGACTAGCGGGAGTCTACGAGCAGTACTTC. Protein: CASSQGLAGVYEQYF.

This chain's CDR3 is CAISVSKQGGPNTEAFF. Written as DNA, the CDR3 is TGTGCCATCAGTGTCTCTAAGCAGGGTGGTCCGAACACTGAAGCTTTCTTT. This chain links TRBV10-3 with TRBJ1-1; a possible D gene is TRBD1 (5 bases). The CDR3 contains 17 residues. Trimming stripped 4 bases from V and 1 base from J, with 19 bases between. Per germline, CDR1 ENHRY and CDR2 SYGVKD.

This rearrangement joins TRBV5-1 to TRBJ2-5; a weak D match, TRBD2 (6 bases). Germline CDR1 SGHRS, CDR2 YFSETQ. V was trimmed by 5 bases and J by 5 bases, leaving 19 bases between them. The CDR3 is made up of 15 amino acids. The CDR3 spells CASSLGASRGETQYF. The CDR3 DNA reads TGCGCCAGCAGTCTTGGGGCCTCTCGGGGGGAGACCCAGTACTTC.

This rearrangement joins TRBV10-3 to TRBJ1-1; D possibly corresponds to TRBD1 (5 bases). The V end lost 5 bases, the J end lost 0 bases, and 19 bases lay between the germline ends. The CDR3 loop spans 17 amino acids. Germline V gene lookup returns CDR1 ENHRY and CDR2 SYGVKD. The CDR3: CAISRGLRGGMNTEAFF. The CDR3 nucleotides are TGTGCCATCAGTAGGGGCCTACGTGGGGGGATGAACACTGAAGCTTTCTTT.

This chain joins TRBV5-1 and TRBJ2-5, with 9 bases aligning to TRBD1. This CDR3 spans 15 amino acids. Germline values: CDR1 SGHRS, CDR2 YFSETQ. V shed 1 base, J shed 4 bases, and the junction held 5 bases outside the gene matches. The CDR3 bases are TGCGCCAGCAGCTTGACAGGGGGCTTATTAGAGACCCAGTACTTC. Translated: CASSLTGGLLETQYF.

The gene calls are TRBV6-5 and TRBJ2-1, with a tentative D call TRBD1 (5 bases). The V gene lost 6 bases and the J gene lost 4 bases, with 16 bases spanning the gap. The CDR3 runs to 15 residues. Looked up from germline, CDR1 is MNHEY and CDR2 is SVGAGI. The CDR3 bases are TGTGCCAGCAGAACGACAGCGTCGGCTTACAATGAGCAGTTCTTC. Protein: CASRTTASAYNEQFF.